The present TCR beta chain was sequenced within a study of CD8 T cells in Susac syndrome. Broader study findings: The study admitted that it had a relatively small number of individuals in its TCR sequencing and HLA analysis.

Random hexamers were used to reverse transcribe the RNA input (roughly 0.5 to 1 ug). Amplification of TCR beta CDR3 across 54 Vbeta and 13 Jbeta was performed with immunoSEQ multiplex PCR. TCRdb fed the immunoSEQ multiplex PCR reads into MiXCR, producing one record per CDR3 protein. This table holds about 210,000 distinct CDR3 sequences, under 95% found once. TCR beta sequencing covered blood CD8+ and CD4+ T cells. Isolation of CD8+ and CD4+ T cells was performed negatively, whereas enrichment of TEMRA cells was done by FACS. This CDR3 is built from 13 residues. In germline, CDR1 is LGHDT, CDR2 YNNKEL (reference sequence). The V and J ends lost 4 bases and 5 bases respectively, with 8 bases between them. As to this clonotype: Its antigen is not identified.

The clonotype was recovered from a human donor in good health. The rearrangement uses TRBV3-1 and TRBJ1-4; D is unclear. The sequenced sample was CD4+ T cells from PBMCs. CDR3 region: CASSPTPNEKLFF. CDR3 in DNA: TGTGCCAGCAGCCCGACTCCAAATGAAAAACTGTTTTTT.